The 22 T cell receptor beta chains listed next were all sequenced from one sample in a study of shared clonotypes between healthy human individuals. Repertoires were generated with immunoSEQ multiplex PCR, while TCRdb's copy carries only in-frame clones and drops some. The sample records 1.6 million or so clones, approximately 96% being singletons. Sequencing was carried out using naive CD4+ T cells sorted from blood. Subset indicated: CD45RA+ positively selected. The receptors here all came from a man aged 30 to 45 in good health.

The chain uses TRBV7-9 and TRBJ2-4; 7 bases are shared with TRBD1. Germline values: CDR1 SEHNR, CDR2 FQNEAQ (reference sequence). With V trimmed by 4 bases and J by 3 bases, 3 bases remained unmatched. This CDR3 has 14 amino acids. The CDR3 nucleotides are TGTGCCAGCAGCTCCCGGGACAGCAAAAACATTCAGTACTTC. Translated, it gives CASSSRDSKNIQYF.

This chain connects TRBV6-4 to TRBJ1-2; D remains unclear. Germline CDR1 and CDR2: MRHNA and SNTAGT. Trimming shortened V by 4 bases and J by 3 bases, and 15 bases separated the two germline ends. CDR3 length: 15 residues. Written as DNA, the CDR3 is TGTGCCAGCAGTGTACGTGCGGGATGGGACTATGGCTACACCTTC. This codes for CASSVRAGWDYGYTF.

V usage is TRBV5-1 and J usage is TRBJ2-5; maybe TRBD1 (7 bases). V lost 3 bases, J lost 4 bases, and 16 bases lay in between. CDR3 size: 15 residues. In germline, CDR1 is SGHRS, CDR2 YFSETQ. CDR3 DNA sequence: TGCGCCAGCAGCTGGCAGGGGGGTCTTAGAGAGACCCAGTACTTC. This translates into CASSWQGGLRETQYF.

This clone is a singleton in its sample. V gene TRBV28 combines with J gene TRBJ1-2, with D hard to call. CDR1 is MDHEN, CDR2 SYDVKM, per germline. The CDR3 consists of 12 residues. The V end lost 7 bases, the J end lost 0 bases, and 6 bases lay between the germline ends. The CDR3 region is CASNRANYGYTF. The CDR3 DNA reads TGTGCCAGCAACCGAGCTAACTATGGCTACACCTTC.

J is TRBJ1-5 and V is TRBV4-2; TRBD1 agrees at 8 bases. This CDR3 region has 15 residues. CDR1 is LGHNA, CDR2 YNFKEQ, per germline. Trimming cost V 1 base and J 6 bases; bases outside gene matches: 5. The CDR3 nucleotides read TGTGCCAGCAGCCAAGGGCAGGGGGCGTCTCAGCCCCAGCATTTT. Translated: CASSQGQGASQPQHF.

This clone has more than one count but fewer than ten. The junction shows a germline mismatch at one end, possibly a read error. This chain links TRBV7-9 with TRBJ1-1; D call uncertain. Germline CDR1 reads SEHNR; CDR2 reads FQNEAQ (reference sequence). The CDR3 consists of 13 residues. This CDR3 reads CASSLAESPTLGF. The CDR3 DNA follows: TGTGCCAGCAGCTTAGCGGAATCTCCCACACTTGGATTC.

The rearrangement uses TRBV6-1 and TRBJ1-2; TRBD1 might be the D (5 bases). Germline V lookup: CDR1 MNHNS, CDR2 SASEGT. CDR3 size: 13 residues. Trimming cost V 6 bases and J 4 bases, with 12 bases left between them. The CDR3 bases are TGTGCCAGCAGCGATCAGGACATCTATGGCTACACCTTC. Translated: CASSDQDIYGYTF.

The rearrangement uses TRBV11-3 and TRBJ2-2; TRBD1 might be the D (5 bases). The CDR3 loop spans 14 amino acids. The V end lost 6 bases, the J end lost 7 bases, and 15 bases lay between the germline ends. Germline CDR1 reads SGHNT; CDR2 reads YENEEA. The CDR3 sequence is CASSRQSQGGELFF. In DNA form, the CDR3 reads TGTGCCAGCAGTCGACAGTCTCAGGGCGGGGAGCTGTTTTTT.

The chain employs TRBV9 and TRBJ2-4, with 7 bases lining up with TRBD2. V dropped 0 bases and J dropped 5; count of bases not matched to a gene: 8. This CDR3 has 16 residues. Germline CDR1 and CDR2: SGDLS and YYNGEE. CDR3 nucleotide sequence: TGTGCCAGCAGCGTAGCCCAAGCGGGGCTACAAAACATTCAGTACTTC. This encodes CASSVAQAGLQNIQYF.

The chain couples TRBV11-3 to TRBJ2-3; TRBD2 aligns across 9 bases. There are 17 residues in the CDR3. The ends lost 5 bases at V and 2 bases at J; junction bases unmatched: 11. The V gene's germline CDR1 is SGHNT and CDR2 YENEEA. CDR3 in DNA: TGTGCCAGCAGCCCCTACAAACTAGCGGGCACCACAGATACGCAGTATTTT. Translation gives CASSPYKLAGTTDTQYF.

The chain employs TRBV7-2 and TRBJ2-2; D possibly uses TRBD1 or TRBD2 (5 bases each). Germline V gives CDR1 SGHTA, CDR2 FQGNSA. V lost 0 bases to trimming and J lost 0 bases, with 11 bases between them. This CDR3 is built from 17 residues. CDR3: CASSLAGTSPNTGELFF. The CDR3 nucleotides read TGTGCCAGCAGCTTAGCCGGGACCTCGCCGAACACCGGGGAGCTGTTTTTT.

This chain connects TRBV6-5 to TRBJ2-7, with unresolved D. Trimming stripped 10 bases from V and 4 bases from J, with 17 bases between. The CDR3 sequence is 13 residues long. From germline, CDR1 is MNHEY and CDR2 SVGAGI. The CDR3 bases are TGTGCCACCTCCCCAGGCGGCACTTACGAGCAGTACTTC. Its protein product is CATSPGGTYEQYF.

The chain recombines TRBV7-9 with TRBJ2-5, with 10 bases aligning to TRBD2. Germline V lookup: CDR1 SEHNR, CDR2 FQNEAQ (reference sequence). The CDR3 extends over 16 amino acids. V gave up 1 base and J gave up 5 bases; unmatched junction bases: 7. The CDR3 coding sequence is TGTGCCAGCAGCTTAGAGCTAGCGGGAGCGTCGGAGACCCAGTACTTC. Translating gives CASSLELAGASETQYF.

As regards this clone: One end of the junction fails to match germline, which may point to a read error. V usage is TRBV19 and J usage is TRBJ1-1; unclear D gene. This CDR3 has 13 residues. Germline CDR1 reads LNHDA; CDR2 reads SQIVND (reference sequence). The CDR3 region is CASSLDWNTEAFF. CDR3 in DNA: TGTGCCAGTAGTTTAGACTGGAACACTGAAGCTTTCTTT. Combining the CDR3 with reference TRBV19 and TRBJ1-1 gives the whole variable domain DGGITQSPKYLFRKEGQNVTLSCEQNLNHDAMYWYRQDPGQGLRLIYYSQIVNDFQKGDIAEGYSVSREKKESFPLTVTSAQKNPTAFYLCASSLDWNTEAFFGQGTRLTVV.

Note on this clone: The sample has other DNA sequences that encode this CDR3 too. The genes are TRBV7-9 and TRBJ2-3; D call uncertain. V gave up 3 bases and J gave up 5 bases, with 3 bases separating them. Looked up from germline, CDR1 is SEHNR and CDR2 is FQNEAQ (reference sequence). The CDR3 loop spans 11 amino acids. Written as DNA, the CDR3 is TGTGCCAGCAGCTTCGGAGATACGCAGTATTTT. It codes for CASSFGDTQYF.

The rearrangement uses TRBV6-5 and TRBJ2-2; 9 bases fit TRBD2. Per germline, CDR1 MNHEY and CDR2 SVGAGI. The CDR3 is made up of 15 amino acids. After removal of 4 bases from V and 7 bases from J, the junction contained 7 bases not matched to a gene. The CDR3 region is CASSSLAGAVGELFF. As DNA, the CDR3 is TGTGCCAGCAGTTCCTTAGCGGGAGCGGTCGGGGAGCTGTTTTTT.

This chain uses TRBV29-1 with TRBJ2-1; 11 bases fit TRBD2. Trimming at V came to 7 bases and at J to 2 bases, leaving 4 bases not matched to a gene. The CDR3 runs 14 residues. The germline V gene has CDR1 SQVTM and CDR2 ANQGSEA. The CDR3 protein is CSADSGRAYNEQFF. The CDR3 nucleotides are TGCAGCGCAGATAGCGGGAGGGCCTACAATGAGCAGTTCTTC.

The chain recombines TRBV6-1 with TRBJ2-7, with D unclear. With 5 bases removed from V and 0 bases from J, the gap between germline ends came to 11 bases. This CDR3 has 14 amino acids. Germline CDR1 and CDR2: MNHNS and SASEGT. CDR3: CASSWKGSSYEQYF. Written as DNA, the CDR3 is TGTGCCAGCAGTTGGAAAGGGTCCTCCTACGAGCAGTACTTC.

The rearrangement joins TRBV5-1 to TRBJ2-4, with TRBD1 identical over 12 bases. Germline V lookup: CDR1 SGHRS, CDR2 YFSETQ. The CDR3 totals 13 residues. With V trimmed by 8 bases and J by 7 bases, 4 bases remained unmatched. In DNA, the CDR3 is TGCGCCAGTTCCGGGACAGGGGGCAACATTCAGTACTTC. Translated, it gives CASSGTGGNIQYF.

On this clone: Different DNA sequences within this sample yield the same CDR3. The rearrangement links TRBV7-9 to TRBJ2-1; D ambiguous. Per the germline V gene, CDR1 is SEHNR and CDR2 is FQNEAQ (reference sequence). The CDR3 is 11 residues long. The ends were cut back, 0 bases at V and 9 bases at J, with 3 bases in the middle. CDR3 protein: CASSLAAEQFF. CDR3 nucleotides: TGTGCCAGCAGCTTAGCTGCTGAGCAGTTCTTC.

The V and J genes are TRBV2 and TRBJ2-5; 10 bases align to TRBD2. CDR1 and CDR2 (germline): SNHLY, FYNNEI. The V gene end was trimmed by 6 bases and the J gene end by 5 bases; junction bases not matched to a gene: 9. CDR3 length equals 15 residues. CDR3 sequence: CASSPLAGVQETQYF. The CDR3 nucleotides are TGTGCCAGCAGCCCGCTAGCGGGAGTTCAGGAGACCCAGTACTTC.

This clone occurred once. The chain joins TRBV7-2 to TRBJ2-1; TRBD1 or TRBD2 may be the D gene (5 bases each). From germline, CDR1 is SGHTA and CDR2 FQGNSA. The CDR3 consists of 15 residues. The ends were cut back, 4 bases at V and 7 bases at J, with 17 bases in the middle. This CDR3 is CASSSRGVLANEQFF. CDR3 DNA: TGTGCCAGCAGCTCACGGGGCGTCTTGGCAAATGAGCAGTTCTTC.